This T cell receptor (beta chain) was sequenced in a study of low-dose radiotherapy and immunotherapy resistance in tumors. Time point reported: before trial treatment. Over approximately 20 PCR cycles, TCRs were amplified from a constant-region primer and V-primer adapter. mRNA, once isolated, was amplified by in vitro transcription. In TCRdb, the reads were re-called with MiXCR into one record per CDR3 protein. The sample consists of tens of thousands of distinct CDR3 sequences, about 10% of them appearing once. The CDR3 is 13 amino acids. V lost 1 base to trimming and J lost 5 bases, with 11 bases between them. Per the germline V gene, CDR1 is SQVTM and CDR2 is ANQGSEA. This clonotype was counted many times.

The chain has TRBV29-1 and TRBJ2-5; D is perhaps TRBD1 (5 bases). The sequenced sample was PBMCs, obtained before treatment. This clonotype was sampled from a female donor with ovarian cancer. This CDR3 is CSVEAGQGETQYF. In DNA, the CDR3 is TGCAGCGTTGAAGCAGGGCAGGGCGAGACCCAGTACTTC.